The clone carrying this TCR beta chain was detected ten times or more. This sample is drawn from a study of spatial heterogeneity in lung cancer. Study summary: Sequenced were any available follow-up PBMC samples, which had been obtained a median of approximately two years after resection.

V gave up 3 bases and J gave up 0 bases, with 10 bases separating them. The CDR3 loop spans 15 amino acids. TCRdb passed the 5' RACE reads through MiXCR, listing each CDR3 protein once. The repertoire holds roughly 24,000 distinct CDR3 sequences, with over 7.5% as singletons. The time point was: blood at routine non-recurrence follow-up after resection. The sequence was collected from a male donor with early-stage non-small cell lung cancer. The sample in question was PBMCs, obtained at follow-up. The chain combines TRBV12-3 or TRBV12-4 with TRBJ2-3, with TRBD2 as a possible D gene (5 bases). CDR3 amino acids: CASSLGGPSTDTQYF. The DNA of the CDR3 is TGTGCCAGCAGTTTGGGCGGGCCTAGCACAGATACGCAGTATTTT.